Sequencing of this TCR beta chain was carried out in a study of a mutant IDH1 vaccine in newly diagnosed glioma (dated by TCRdb to the early 2020s). Study-wide context: Eight vaccinations were administered to patients in weeks 1, 3, 5, 7, 11, 15, 19 and 23, corresponding to visits V03 through V10. Vaccination was initiated 4-6 weeks after radiotherapy alone, or concurrently with temozolomide cycles in the chemotherapy-containing groups. Of the approximately 35 treated patients, approximately 62% were male and approximately 38% were female, and the mean age was approximately 41 years. Before enrollment, patients had received standard therapy of radiotherapy alone, temozolomide alone, or radiochemotherapy with temozolomide; most received the combination. Peripheral blood samples were drawn at six visits, namely V03 (baseline), V05, V07, V10, V12 and V13. Longitudinal TCRB deep sequencing was performed for about 25 treated patients wherever samples were available for exploratory analyses. What the authors observed across the whole study: According to the authors, sample limitations meant that analyses of patient blood samples could not be reproduced. Across multiple MHC alleles, vaccine-induced immune responses were seen in roughly 93% of patients. Selection of PBMC samples for TCRB deep sequencing was based on availability. No apparent relationship was observed between pseudoprogression and alterations in the top peripheral T cell clonotypes detected by TCRB sequencing.

The CDR1 and CDR2 encoded by the germline V gene are SGHAT and FQNNGV. The CDR3 contains 14 residues, cysteine and phenylalanine counted. Only the CDR3 DNA stays, 42 bases, in frame from base 1. The V end loses 0 bases and the J end loses 6 bases, and a stretch of 10 bases separates them. Note on this clone: Its antigen is currently not known. Base qualities are not recorded, but no much larger clone differs from it by a single base.

Library method: the immunoSEQ multiplex PCR assay. The hsTCRB Kit was used according to the manufacturer's protocol to amplify rearranged TCR beta chain sequences. An Illumina MiSeq was used to sequence the TCRB libraries. As for the original processing: The kit vendor's proprietary platform handled demultiplexing, trimming and gene mapping. What TCRdb holds here is the immuneACCESS table cut down to in-frame rearrangements. Part of the clones is not present; checked against another copy, under half of the missing clones reflect an unresolved V gene, and the others are unexplained. V, J and clone size are those of that table, while D and trimming were read from the DNA. The sample has tens of thousands of clones on record, 78% of them singletons. The ten largest clones represent around 6.6% of the sample. The sample's time point label is to be understood as: week 23, last vaccination. Each vaccine dose was 300 ug of a 20-mer mutant IDH1 peptide in Montanide, given subcutaneously with topical imiquimod. Donors had newly diagnosed WHO grade 3 or 4 IDH1-mutant astrocytomas with loss of nuclear ATRX. The samples were drawn from NOA16, a multicentre, single-arm, open-label phase I trial in Germany that tested a mutant IDH1 peptide vaccine in humans for the first time. Genomic DNA for TCRB sequencing was isolated from EDTA blood with the DNeasy Blood and Tissue Kit.

The starting material was PBMCs, obtained from a glioma patient whose treatment included an IDH1 peptide vaccine. The sequence is built from TRBV11-2 and TRBJ2-3; a weak D assignment points to TRBD2 (5 bases agree). The receptor was isolated from a woman between 40 and 55 years old with glioma. Some clones in this sample may be carry-over from other donors' samples. The sequenced DNA: TGTGCCAGCAGCTTAGATCGGGGAACGGATACGCAGTATTTT. It is translated as CASSLDRGTDTQYF.